The source of this T cell receptor beta chain is a study of regulatory T cells in long-lasting Graves disease. The time point denotes: persistent/refractory GD, antithyroid drugs over 5 years with positive TRAb. From RNA extracted from PBMCs, the TCR library was made. Relying on iRepertoire HTBI primers and Arm-PCR of CDR3 regions, the team built TCR beta libraries. Via MiXCR, TCRdb re-called the multiplex PCR reads, giving one row per CDR3 protein. The sample carries approximately 400,000 distinct CDR3 sequences, about a quarter recorded once. Germline assignment: CDR1 MNHEY and CDR2 SVGEGT. V shed 2 bases, J shed 7 bases, and the junction held 4 bases outside the gene matches. CDR3 length: 13 residues. This clonotype was seen a few times.

The chain combines TRBV6-2 or TRBV6-3 with TRBJ1-1; TRBD1 matches at 7 bases. The sequenced sample was peripheral blood mononuclear cells (PBMCs), obtained when the disease was refractory, from a patient treated with antithyroid drugs. This TCR was recovered from a female donor with Graves disease. CDR3 sequence reads: CASSYPGTDEAFF. The CDR3 DNA sequence: TGTGCCAGCAGTTACCCCGGGACAGATGAAGCTTTCTTT.